Detailed here is one T cell receptor beta chain. Its antigen is unidentified. Sample-barcoded 5' priming and a J-beta primer mix drove a second PCR of 7 to 11 cycles. TCRdb independently ran MiXCR on the 5' RACE reads; one entry per CDR3 protein. The sample holds about 730,000 distinct CDR3 sequences, about 42% seen once. The sample originates from a study of blood T cells in healthy people across ages. General study results and limits: Higher diversity, along with more naive CD4+ cells, distinguished long-lived donors from aged donors. The study could not conclusively compare naive and antigen-experienced cells, given its unsorted PBMCs.

For every donor, a draw yielded approximately 9.9 milliliters of peripheral blood. Each sample had at least 6.5 million PBMCs isolated. V dropped 5 bases and J dropped 0 bases, with 2 bases sitting between them. The CDR3 spans 13 residues. This sequence originates from a woman in her fifties or sixties in good health. The sequenced sample consisted of blood. V is TRBV12-3 or TRBV12-4 and J is TRBJ1-6; D unresolved. CDR3 protein: CASSISYNSPLHF. CDR3 DNA sequence: TGTGCCAGCAGTATCTCCTATAATTCACCCCTCCACTTT.